Below, one T cell receptor (beta chain) is given with its context. Antigen specificity is unknown. This specimen belongs to a study of cytomegalovirus exposure and HLA in healthy donors. Study conclusions and caveats: As a later analysis revealed, the rate of TCR association differed by HLA locus, with DRB1 most and HLA-C fewest. Associated with HLA alleles at 0.05 false discovery rate in a later analysis were 15,000 to 20,000 TCR beta sequences. A highly shared variant cluster was judged a likely technical artifact.

This CDR3 region has 15 residues. CDR1 and CDR2 (germline): SGDLS, YYNGEE. PCR involved 60 Vbeta and 13 Jbeta primers. The table came from immunoSEQ multiplex PCR; TCRdb's copy has only in-frame clones and leaves some out. The sample carries roughly 120,000 clones, 73% recorded once. The sample taken for sequencing was PBMCs. The TCR comes from a woman in her forties in good health and CMV-seronegative. The V call is TRBV9, the J call TRBJ2-5, with TRBD1 matching over 8 bases. The J call could be wrong; TRBJ2-7 is a better fit for the DNA end. CDR3: CASSVDRGYAYEQYF. CDR3 in DNA: TGTGCCAGCAGCGTAGACAGGGGGTATGCCTACGAGCAGTACTTC.